This paragraph reports one T cell receptor beta chain. Its antigen is as yet unknown. The sample originates from a study of cytomegalovirus exposure and HLA in healthy donors. Study-wide results and limits: Sequences of the TCR beta chain were said to predict the HLA-A and HLA-B alleles of most subjects accurately. Several V segments, TRBV6-2 and TRBV6-3 among them, could not be told apart and were dropped.

The PCR made use of 60 Vbeta and 13 Jbeta primers. In the study's own analysis: Later analysis identified 65 million to 80 million unique TCR beta chains, 9 million to 13 million shared. Sequencing used immunoSEQ multiplex PCR; TCRdb keeps in-frame clones, though not all of them. The V and J calls and clone size were taken over from that table, and D and trimming were inferred from the DNA. The sample holds about 94,000 clones, around 8% seen once. The V gene lost 0 bases and the J gene lost 4 bases, with 6 bases spanning the gap. Germline V lookup: CDR1 LGHNA, CDR2 YSLEER. CDR3 length equals 13 residues.

What was sequenced was PBMCs. This chain uses TRBV4-3 with TRBJ1-2, with D unresolved. This receptor was identified in a man aged 45 to 65 in good health and CMV-seronegative. The CDR3 DNA sequence: TGCGCCAGCAGCCAAGAAGCGACCTATGGCTACACCTTC. This gives the protein CASSQEATYGYTF.